This passage covers 5 T cell receptor beta chains from one sample sequenced in a study of radiation and T cells in renal cell carcinoma. This table comes from immunoSEQ multiplex PCR, and its TCRdb copy is limited to in-frame clones, with some not included. The table has roughly 20,000 clones, around two thirds seen once. The treatment: 15 Gy SBRT to primary tumor, nephrectomy 4 weeks later. The material was tumor tissue, obtained from a patient whose treatment included radiotherapy and nephrectomy. These receptor sequences come from a woman aged 70-85 years with renal cell carcinoma.

The table lists this clone with a count of one. The rearrangement links TRBV7-9 to TRBJ1-1; 7 positions agree with TRBD1. Germline assignment: CDR1 SEHNR and CDR2 FQNEAQ (reference sequence). V was clipped by 1 base and J by 3 bases; unmatched bases: 5. The CDR3 covers 15 residues. DNA of the CDR3: TGTGCCAGCAGCTTAGAAAGGGGGCAGGACACTGAAGCTTTCTTT. It specifies CASSLERGQDTEAFF.

V usage is TRBV15 and J usage is TRBJ2-2, with TRBD1 matching 9 bases. This CDR3 is 15 amino acids long. After removal of 1 base from V and 4 bases from J, the junction contained 1 base not matched to a gene. Germline CDR1 reads LNHNV; CDR2 reads YYDKDF (reference sequence). The CDR3 region has the DNA TGTGCCACCAGCAGAGCGACAGGGGGCACCGGGGAGCTGTTTTTT. This gives the protein CATSRATGGTGELFF.

This clone appeared a single time. The DNA of the CDR3 is TGTGCCAGCAGCCTAAGGCGGAACACAGATACGCAGTATTTT. Residues: CASSLRRNTDTQYF. The chain has TRBV14 and TRBJ2-3, with D uncertain. Between the trimmed V and J ends, which lost 4 bases and 2 bases, there was a span of 10 bases. The CDR3 loop spans 14 amino acids. The V gene's germline CDR1 is SGHDN and CDR2 FVKESK.

This clone was seen a handful of times. The chain combines TRBV7-9 with TRBJ1-2; D is undetermined. This CDR3 region has 13 residues. V lost 0 bases and J lost 0, with 2 bases in between. Germline CDR1 and CDR2: SEHNR and FQNEAQ (reference sequence). The CDR3 coding sequence is TGTGCCAGCAGCTTAGCGACTAACTATGGCTACACCTTC. Its protein is CASSLATNYGYTF. The whole variable domain, remainder taken from reference TRBV7-9 and TRBJ1-2, is DTGVSQNPRHKITKRGQNVTFRCDPISEHNRLYWYRQTLGQGPEFLTYFQNEAQLEKSRLLSDRFSAERPKGSFSTLEIQRTEQGDSAMYLCASSLATNYGYTFGSGTRLTVV.

V is TRBV11-3 and J is TRBJ2-3; TRBD1 might be the D (5 bases). Germline V gives CDR1 SGHNT, CDR2 YENEEA. The V end was cut by 3 bases, the J end by 4 bases, with 14 bases between. This CDR3 comprises 15 residues. CDR3 bases: TGTGCCAGCAGCTTCTTCCTTGACAGTGCAGATACGCAGTATTTT. It is translated as CASSFFLDSADTQYF. The full variable domain, completed using reference TRBV11-3 and TRBJ2-3, is EAGVVQSPRYKIIEKKQPVAFWCNPISGHNTLYWYLQNLGQGPELLIRYENEEAVDDSQLPKDRFSAERLKGVDSTLKIQPAELGDSAVYLCASSFFLDSADTQYFGPGTRLTVL.